This entry lists 14 T cell receptor beta chains sequenced from one sample in a study of T cells in Graves' hyperthyroidism and ophthalmopathy. RNA transcripts provided the source from which TCR beta CDR3 regions were amplified. The HTBI primer set drove a first-round RT-PCR of the TCR CDR3. In TCRdb, the multiplex PCR reads were re-called with MiXCR into one record per CDR3 protein. The sample has about 580,000 distinct CDR3 sequences; around 46% are singletons. Input material: peripheral blood or thyroid tissue (not recorded which). The receptors derive from a woman between 18 and 29 years old with Graves' hyperthyroidism.

J is TRBJ1-5 and V is TRBV19, with D possibly TRBD1 on 6 matching bases. The CDR3 loop spans 13 amino acids. Trimming removed 6 bases at V and 6 bases at J, with 12 bases between. Germline-derived CDR1 and CDR2 are LNHDA and SQIVND (reference sequence). The CDR3 is CASRGQGCQPQHF. The CDR3 region has the DNA TGTGCCAGTAGGGGACAAGGATGTCAGCCCCAGCATTTT.

This clonotype was detected only once. The CDR3 does not close with the conserved phenylalanine or tryptophan, likely indicating a read error. Because the CDR3's place on the DNA is in doubt, the DNA is left out and the CDR3 is given as listed by TCRdb. The V and J genes are TRBV29-1 and TRBJ2-5; the table gives TRBD1 as D, unverified against the DNA. The CDR3 is 13 amino acids in total, end residues counted. The V gene's germline CDR1 is SQVTM and CDR2 ANQGSEA. CDR3 protein: CSVGQDYGYTFGS.

In the case of this clonotype: A much larger clonotype is one base distant, so this may be a read error. The chain carries TRBV20-1 and TRBJ1-1; no firm D call. This CDR3 is built from 11 residues. Per germline, CDR1 DFQATT and CDR2 SNEGSKA (reference sequence). Written as DNA, the CDR3 is TGCAGTGTTAGACCGAACACTGAAGCTTCCTTT. This sequence encodes CSVRPNTEASF.

The chain uses TRBV15 and TRBJ2-7, with unresolved D. The germline CDR1 and CDR2 sequences are LNHNV and YYDKDF (reference sequence). V shed 3 bases and J shed 5 bases, with 8 bases lying between them. The CDR3 has 12 residues. CDR3 sequence: CATSRTRDEQYF. CDR3 DNA sequence: TGTGCCACCAGCAGGACCCGGGACGAGCAGTACTTC.

This clonotype was counted many times. J is TRBJ1-1 and V is TRBV6-6; 7 bases map to TRBD1. Germline CDR1 reads MNHNY; CDR2 reads SVGAGI (reference sequence). The CDR3 is made up of 14 amino acids. V gave up 2 bases and J gave up 5 bases; unmatched junction bases: 5. CDR3 nucleotides: TGTGCCAGCAGTTACCGACAGGGCGGGACTGAAGCTTTCTTT. As protein: CASSYRQGGTEAFF.

There are a few counts of this clonotype. This sequence joins TRBV29-1 and TRBJ2-5; 9 bases are a match to TRBD1. The germline V gene encodes CDR1 SQVTM and CDR2 ANQGSEA. The CDR3 runs to 13 residues. Trimming took 7 bases from V and 4 from J; bases not matched to a gene: 7. CDR3 DNA: TGCAGCGGTCCACAGGGGGCGGGAGAGACCCAGTACTTC. This encodes CSGPQGAGETQYF.

The chain combines TRBV20-1 with TRBJ1-5, with TRBD1 identical over 12 bases. J was trimmed by 6 bases and V by 6 bases; bases with no gene match: 9. This CDR3 is 15 amino acids long. Germline CDR1 is DFQATT and CDR2 is SNEGSKA (reference sequence). The CDR3 nucleotides read TGCAGTGCACTCTCTAGGGACAGGGGGCCTCAGCCCCAGCATTTT. It encodes CSALSRDRGPQPQHF.

This clonotype occurred many times. The chain has TRBV9 and TRBJ2-7; no definite D call. There are 13 residues in the CDR3. Germline V gene sequence: CDR1 SGDLS, CDR2 YYNGEE. Trimming removed 0 bases at V and 3 bases at J, with 7 bases between. The CDR3 loop is CASSVAARYEQYF. The CDR3 DNA reads TGTGCCAGCAGCGTAGCAGCCCGCTACGAGCAGTACTTC. Variable domain in full (rest from reference TRBV9 and TRBJ2-7): DSGVTQTPKHLITATGQRVTLRCSPRSGDLSVYWYQQSLDQGLQFLIQYYNGEERAKGNILERFSAQQFPDLHSELNLSSLELGDSALYFCASSVAARYEQYFGPGTRLTVT.

This clonotype was seen a few times. This chain uses TRBV27 with TRBJ1-5, with a possible D match to TRBD1 (5 bases). Germline V CDR1 and CDR2: MNHEY, SMNVEV (reference sequence). The CDR3 totals 13 residues. Trimming removed 6 bases at V and 9 bases at J, with 15 bases between. This CDR3 is CASSQGRDPPQHF. CDR3 in DNA: TGTGCCAGCAGCCAGGGCAGGGATCCGCCCCAGCATTTT.

The chain carries TRBV7-7 and TRBJ2-7; 13 bases line up with TRBD2. J gave up 7 bases and V 6 bases, and 12 bases lay outside the gene matches. The CDR3 runs 16 residues. Germline values: CDR1 SSHAT, CDR2 FNYEAQ (reference sequence). For the CDR3, the DNA is TGTGCCAGCAGGCCAGGACTAGCGGGAGCAAACAATGAGCAGTACTTC. It is translated as CASRPGLAGANNEQYF.

V is TRBV10-3 and J is TRBJ2-7, with 13 bases fitting TRBD2. The J call could be wrong; TRBJ2-1 is a better fit for the DNA end. The CDR3 sequence is 16 residues long. The germline gives CDR1 ENHRY, CDR2 SYGVKD. Here the CDR3 DNA reads TGTGCCATCAGGGGGACTAGCGGGGACTCCTACAATGAGCAGTTCTTC. It codes for CAIRGTSGDSYNEQFF.

This clonotype was found many times. The gene calls are TRBV5-1 and TRBJ1-2, with 8 bases lining up with TRBD1. The CDR3 contains 17 residues. The V segment lost 4 bases and the J segment 6 bases; nucleotides outside the gene matches: 17. The germline gives CDR1 SGHRS, CDR2 YFSETQ. The CDR3 nucleotides are TGCGCCAGCAGCGGGGACATATCGACAGGGGCTAGCCATGGCTACACCTTC. This gives the protein CASSGDISTGASHGYTF.

This clonotype was counted many times. This chain uses TRBV10-3 with TRBJ1-1; D is undetermined. The germline V and J ends were trimmed by 3 bases and 5 bases, with 4 bases remaining between them. Germline V gene sequence: CDR1 ENHRY, CDR2 SYGVKD. The CDR3 is 11 residues long. This chain's CDR3 is CAISELTEAFF. CDR3 in DNA: TGTGCCATCAGTGAATTAACTGAAGCTTTCTTT.

This clonotype showed up many times. This sequence joins TRBV18 and TRBJ2-5; no reliable D call. The CDR3 sequence is 14 residues long. CDR1 KGHSH and CDR2 LQKENI come from the germline V gene. V lost 0 bases and J 5 bases, leaving 10 bases between the germline ends. This CDR3 reads CASSPPRPRETQYF. In nucleotides, the CDR3 is TGTGCCAGCTCACCACCGCGACCGAGGGAGACCCAGTACTTC. The variable domain in full, with the rest retrieved from reference TRBV18 and TRBJ2-5, is NAGVMQNPRHLVRRRGQEARLRCSPMKGHSHVYWYRQLPEEGLKFMVYLQKENIIDESGMPKERFSAEFPKEGPSILRIQQVVRGDSAAYFCASSPPRPRETQYFGPGTRLLVL.